The clone carrying this TCR beta chain has more than one count but fewer than ten. The germline V gene has CDR1 SGHNT and CDR2 YENEEA. The CDR3 has 14 amino acids. The junction had 4 bases not matched to a gene; V was cut back by 5 bases and J by 3 bases. The sample is drawn from a study of blood T cell repertoires in COVID-19. How the authors handled the data: Amplification of reference gene primers was used by the study to estimate nucleated cell counts. Produced via immunoSEQ multiplex PCR; TCRdb's table is partial and in-frame only. V, J and clone size reflect that table, while D and trimming were determined from the DNA. The sample records approximately 200,000 clones, 80% to 90% being singletons.

This clonotype originated in a man aged 35 to 55 with acute or convalescent COVID-19. The V call is TRBV11-3, the J call TRBJ2-7, with 10 bases identical to TRBD1. Sequencing was performed on peripheral blood. CDR3 in DNA: TGTGCCAGCAGCCACGGGACAGGGGTCTACGAGCAGTACTTC. This encodes CASSHGTGVYEQYF.